A single sample is the source of the 12 T cell receptor beta chains below, sequenced in a study of T cell repertoires in cytomegalovirus infection. TCRdb itself ran the reads through MiXCR, one entry per CDR3 protein. The sample yields approximately 500,000 distinct CDR3 sequences, roughly 12% seen once. The sample comprised PBMCs. The receptors here all came from a human donor in good health (CMV status not recorded). Some clones in this sample may be carry-over from other donors' samples.

This clonotype was counted ten times or more. This chain joins TRBV7-6 and TRBJ2-7; 10 nucleotides align to TRBD2. Per the germline V gene, CDR1 is SGHVS and CDR2 is FNYEAQ. The CDR3 has 16 amino acids. With 0 bases clipped from V and 7 bases from J, the junction kept 9 bases outside the gene matches. The DNA for the CDR3 is TGTGCCAGCAGCTTAGCCGGCCTAGCGGGAGTCGAAGAGCAGTACTTC. Its protein is CASSLAGLAGVEEQYF.

This clonotype was recorded a few times. This rearrangement joins TRBV11-3 to TRBJ2-7; 7 bases agree with TRBD2. Germline V gives CDR1 SGHNT, CDR2 YENEEA. CDR3 length: 13 residues. Unmatched junction bases numbered 3, after V lost 2 bases and J lost 5 bases. CDR3 loop: CASSLWEGNEQYF. In DNA form, the CDR3 reads TGTGCCAGCAGCTTATGGGAGGGGAACGAGCAGTACTTC.

In this sample, this clonotype turned up many times. The chain couples TRBV12-3 or TRBV12-4 to TRBJ1-5; D ambiguous. Trimming took off 2 bases at V and 3 bases at J, with 11 bases between the two ends. The CDR3 sequence is 15 residues long. Here the CDR3 reads CASSLRDGNNQPQHF. Here the CDR3 DNA reads TGTGCCAGCAGTTTAAGGGATGGGAACAATCAGCCCCAGCATTTT.

This clonotype has at least ten counts. The chain employs TRBV29-1 and TRBJ2-1, with 9 bases fitting TRBD2. In germline, CDR1 is SQVTM, CDR2 ANQGSEA. The CDR3 is 14 residues long. V trimming: 3 bases; J trimming: 7 bases; junction bases outside the gene matches: 7. CDR3 sequence: CSVERGRAGNEQFF. Here the CDR3 DNA reads TGCAGCGTTGAGCGCGGGAGGGCCGGGAATGAGCAGTTCTTC.

The chain joins TRBV2 to TRBJ1-2; D might be TRBD1 (5 bases). In germline, CDR1 is SNHLY, CDR2 FYNNEI. Trimming shortened V by 1 base and J by 4 bases, and 13 bases separated the two germline ends. This CDR3 is built from 15 residues. In nucleotides, the CDR3 is TGTGCCAGCAGTGAAGGACAGATGCTGGGCTATGGCTACACCTTC. It is translated as CASSEGQMLGYGYTF.

The rearrangement uses TRBV18 and TRBJ2-7; 8 nucleotides align to TRBD2. Germline trimming cut 8 bases from V and 3 bases from J; bases unmatched to any gene: 3. The germline V gene encodes CDR1 KGHSH and CDR2 LQKENI. The CDR3 extends over 12 amino acids. CDR3 loop: CASAAGVYEQYF. The CDR3 DNA is TGTGCCAGCGCAGCGGGAGTCTACGAGCAGTACTTC.

The V and J genes are TRBV10-3 and TRBJ2-2; D gene unclear. Germline-derived CDR1 and CDR2 are ENHRY and SYGVKD. Trimming removed 3 bases at V and 4 bases at J, with 6 bases between. The CDR3 is 13 amino acids. CDR3 amino acids: CAISERGTGELFF. CDR3 sequence (DNA): TGTGCCATCAGTGAAAGAGGCACCGGGGAGCTGTTTTTT.

The gene calls are TRBV20-1 and TRBJ1-2; 12 bases line up with TRBD1. Germline assignment: CDR1 DFQATT and CDR2 SNEGSKA (reference sequence). V dropped 5 bases and J dropped 4; count of bases not matched to a gene: 5. The CDR3 is made up of 14 amino acids. DNA for the CDR3: TGCAGTGCTGGGACAGGGGGCGCACTCTATGGCTACACCTTC. It specifies CSAGTGGALYGYTF.

This clonotype was seen at least ten times. This rearrangement joins TRBV9 to TRBJ2-7; TRBD1 matches 8 bases. Trimming at V came to 3 bases and at J to 3 bases, leaving 2 bases not matched to a gene. Germline V gene lookup returns CDR1 SGDLS and CDR2 YYNGEE. The CDR3 spans 13 residues. The chain's CDR3 is CASSGGQDYEQYF. The CDR3 DNA reads as TGTGCCAGCAGCGGGGGACAGGACTACGAGCAGTACTTC.

This clonotype was counted at least ten times. The chain employs TRBV5-5 and TRBJ2-5; D not resolved. V lost 0 bases and J lost 5, with 14 bases in between. The CDR3 consists of 15 residues. Per germline, CDR1 SGHKS and CDR2 YYEKEE (reference sequence). CDR3 sequence: CASSLGGGVKETQYF. Written as DNA, the CDR3 is TGTGCCAGCAGCTTGGGGGGTGGAGTTAAGGAGACCCAGTACTTC.

This clonotype was picked up many times. The V gene is TRBV2, the J gene TRBJ1-5; D is unclear. Per germline, CDR1 SNHLY and CDR2 FYNNEI. The CDR3 is 14 amino acids. Trimming pared 1 base from V and 4 bases from J, leaving 8 bases between. CDR3 residues: CASSEEIVNQPQHF. CDR3 coding DNA: TGTGCCAGCAGTGAAGAGATAGTAAATCAGCCCCAGCATTTT.

A few counts support this clonotype. The gene calls are TRBV4-2 and TRBJ2-3; no reliable D call. Germline assignment: CDR1 LGHNA and CDR2 YNFKEQ. V was shortened by 0 bases and J by 5 bases, with 18 bases between the two germline ends. There are 17 residues in the CDR3. CDR3 nucleotides: TGTGCCAGCAGCCAAGATGTAGCTAGTAGGAGAGGAGATACGCAGTATTTT. It yields the protein CASSQDVASRRGDTQYF.